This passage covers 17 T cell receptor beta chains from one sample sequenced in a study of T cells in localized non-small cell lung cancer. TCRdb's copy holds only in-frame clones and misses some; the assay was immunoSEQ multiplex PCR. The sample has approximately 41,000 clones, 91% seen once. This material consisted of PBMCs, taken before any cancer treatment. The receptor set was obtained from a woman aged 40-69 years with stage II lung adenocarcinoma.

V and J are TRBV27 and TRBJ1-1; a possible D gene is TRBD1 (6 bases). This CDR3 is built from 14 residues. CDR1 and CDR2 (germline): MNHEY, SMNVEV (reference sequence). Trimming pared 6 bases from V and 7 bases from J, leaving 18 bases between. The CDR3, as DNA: TGTGCCAGCAGGAGGGGGGTCTCGGCAAGTGAAGCTTTCTTT. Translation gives CASRRGVSASEAFF.

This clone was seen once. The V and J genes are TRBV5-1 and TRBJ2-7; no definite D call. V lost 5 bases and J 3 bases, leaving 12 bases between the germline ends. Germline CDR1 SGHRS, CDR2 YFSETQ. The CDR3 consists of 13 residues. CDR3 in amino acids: CASRLGRSYEQYF. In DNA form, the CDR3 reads TGCGCCAGCAGACTTGGACGGAGCTACGAGCAGTACTTC.

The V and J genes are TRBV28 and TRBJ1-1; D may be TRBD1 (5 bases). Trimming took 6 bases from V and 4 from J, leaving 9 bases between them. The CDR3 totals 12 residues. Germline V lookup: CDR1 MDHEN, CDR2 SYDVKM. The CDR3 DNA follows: TGTGCCAGCAGGGGGGGGTTCACTGAAGCTTTCTTT. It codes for CASRGGFTEAFF.

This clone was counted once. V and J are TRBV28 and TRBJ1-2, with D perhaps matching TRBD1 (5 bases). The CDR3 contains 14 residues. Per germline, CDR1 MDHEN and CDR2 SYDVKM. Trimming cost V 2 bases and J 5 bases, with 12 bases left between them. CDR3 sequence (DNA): TGTGCCAGCAGTTTAGGGGACGGAACATATGGCTACACCTTC. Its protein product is CASSLGDGTYGYTF.

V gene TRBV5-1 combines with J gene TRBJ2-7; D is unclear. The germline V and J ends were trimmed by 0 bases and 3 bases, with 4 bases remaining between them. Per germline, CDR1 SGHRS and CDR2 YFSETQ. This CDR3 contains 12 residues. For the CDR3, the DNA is TGCGCCAGCAGCTTGGGGGACTACGAGCAGTACTTC. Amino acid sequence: CASSLGDYEQYF.

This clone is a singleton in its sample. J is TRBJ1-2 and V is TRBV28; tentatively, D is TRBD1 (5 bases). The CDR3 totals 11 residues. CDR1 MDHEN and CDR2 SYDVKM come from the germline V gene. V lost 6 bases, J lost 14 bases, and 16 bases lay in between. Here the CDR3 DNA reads TGTGCCAGCAGCCTGGGACCGGGTGCAACCTTC. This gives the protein CASSLGPGATF.

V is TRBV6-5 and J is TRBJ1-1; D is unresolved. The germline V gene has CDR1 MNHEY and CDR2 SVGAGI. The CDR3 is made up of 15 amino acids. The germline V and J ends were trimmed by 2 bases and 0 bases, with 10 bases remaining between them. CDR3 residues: CASSYNGILNTEAFF. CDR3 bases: TGTGCCAGCAGTTACAACGGTATTTTGAACACTGAAGCTTTCTTT.

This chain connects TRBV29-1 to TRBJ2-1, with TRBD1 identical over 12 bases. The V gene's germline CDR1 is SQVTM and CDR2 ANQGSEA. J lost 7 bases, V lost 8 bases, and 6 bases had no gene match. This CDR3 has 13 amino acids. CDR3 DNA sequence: TGCAGCTCCCTGGGACAGGGGGCAAATGAGCAGTTCTTC. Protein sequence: CSSLGQGANEQFF.

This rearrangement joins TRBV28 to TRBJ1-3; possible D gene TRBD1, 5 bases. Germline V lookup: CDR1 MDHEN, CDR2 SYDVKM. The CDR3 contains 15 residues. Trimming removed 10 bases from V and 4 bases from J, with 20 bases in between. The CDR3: CATTPSGQGGNTIYF. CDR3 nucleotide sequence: TGTGCCACCACCCCCTCTGGCCAGGGCGGAAACACCATATATTTT.

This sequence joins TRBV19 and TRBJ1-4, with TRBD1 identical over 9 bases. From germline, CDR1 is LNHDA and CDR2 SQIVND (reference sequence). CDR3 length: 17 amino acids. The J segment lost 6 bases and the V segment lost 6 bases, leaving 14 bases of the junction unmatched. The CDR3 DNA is TGTGCCAGTAGCCAAGGGACAGGGTTTAGTTGGGATGAAAAACTGTTTTTT. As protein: CASSQGTGFSWDEKLFF.

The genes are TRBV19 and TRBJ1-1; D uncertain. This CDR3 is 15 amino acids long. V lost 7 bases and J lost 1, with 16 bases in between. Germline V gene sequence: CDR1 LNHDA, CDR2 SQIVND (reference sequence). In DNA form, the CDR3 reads TGTGCCAGTACCCCCTTGGGAAGATGGAACACTGAAGCTTTCTTT. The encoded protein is CASTPLGRWNTEAFF.

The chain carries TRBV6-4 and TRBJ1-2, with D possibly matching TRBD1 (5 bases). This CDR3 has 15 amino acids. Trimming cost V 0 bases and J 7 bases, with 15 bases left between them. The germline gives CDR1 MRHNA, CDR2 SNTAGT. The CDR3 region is CASSDSRGARSGYTF. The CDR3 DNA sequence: TGTGCCAGCAGTGACTCGAGGGGAGCCAGGAGTGGCTACACCTTC.

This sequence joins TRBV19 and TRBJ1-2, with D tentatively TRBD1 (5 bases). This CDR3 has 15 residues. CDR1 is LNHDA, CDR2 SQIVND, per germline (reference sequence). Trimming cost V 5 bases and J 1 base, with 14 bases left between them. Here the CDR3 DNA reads TGTGCCAGTAGTTTACGAGGGGATTTTAACTATGGCTACACCTTC. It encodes CASSLRGDFNYGYTF.

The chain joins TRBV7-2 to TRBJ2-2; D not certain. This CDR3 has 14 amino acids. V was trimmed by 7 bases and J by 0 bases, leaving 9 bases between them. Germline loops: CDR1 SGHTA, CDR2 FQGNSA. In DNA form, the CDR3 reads TGTGCCAGCACCCCGCGGACGAACACCGGGGAGCTGTTTTTT. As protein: CASTPRTNTGELFF.

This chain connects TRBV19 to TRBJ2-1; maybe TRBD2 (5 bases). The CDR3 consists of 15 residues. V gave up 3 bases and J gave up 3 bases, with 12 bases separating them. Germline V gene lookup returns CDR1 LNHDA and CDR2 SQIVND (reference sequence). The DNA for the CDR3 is TGTGCCAGTAGTATCTTCCAGGAGGACTACAATGAGCAGTTCTTC. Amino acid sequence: CASSIFQEDYNEQFF.

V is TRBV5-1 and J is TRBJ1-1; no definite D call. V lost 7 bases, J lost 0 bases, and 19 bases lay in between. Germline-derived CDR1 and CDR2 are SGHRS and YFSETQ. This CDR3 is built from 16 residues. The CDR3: CASGNSGRELNTEAFF. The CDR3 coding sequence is TGCGCCAGCGGAAATTCGGGGAGAGAGCTGAACACTGAAGCTTTCTTT.

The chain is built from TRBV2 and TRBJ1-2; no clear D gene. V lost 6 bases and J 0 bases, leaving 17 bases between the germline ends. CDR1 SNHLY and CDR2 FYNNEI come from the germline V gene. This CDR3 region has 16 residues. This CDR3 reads CASSISGSPPNYGYTF. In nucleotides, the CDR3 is TGTGCCAGCAGCATTTCCGGGTCGCCCCCTAACTATGGCTACACCTTC.